This TCR beta chain was sequenced during a study of T cell clusters in autoimmune cytopenias. Multiplex touch-down PCR amplified TRB using TRB-A and TRB-B pools in one tube. After re-calling the multiplex PCR reads, TCRdb lists one entry per CDR3 protein, DNA absent. The sample table sets out about 6,300 distinct CDR3 sequences. The CDR3 has 15 residues. Each sample's input was 250 ng genomic DNA, 38,000 or so genome equivalents. The sequencing input was peripheral blood. The chain links TRBV12-3 or TRBV12-4 to TRBJ2-1; lacking DNA, the TRBD1 call made by TCRdb goes unchecked. This sequence was found in a human donor with an autoimmune cytopenia or autoimmune hepatitis (not recorded which). Here the CDR3 reads CASWGQGFTYNEQFF.